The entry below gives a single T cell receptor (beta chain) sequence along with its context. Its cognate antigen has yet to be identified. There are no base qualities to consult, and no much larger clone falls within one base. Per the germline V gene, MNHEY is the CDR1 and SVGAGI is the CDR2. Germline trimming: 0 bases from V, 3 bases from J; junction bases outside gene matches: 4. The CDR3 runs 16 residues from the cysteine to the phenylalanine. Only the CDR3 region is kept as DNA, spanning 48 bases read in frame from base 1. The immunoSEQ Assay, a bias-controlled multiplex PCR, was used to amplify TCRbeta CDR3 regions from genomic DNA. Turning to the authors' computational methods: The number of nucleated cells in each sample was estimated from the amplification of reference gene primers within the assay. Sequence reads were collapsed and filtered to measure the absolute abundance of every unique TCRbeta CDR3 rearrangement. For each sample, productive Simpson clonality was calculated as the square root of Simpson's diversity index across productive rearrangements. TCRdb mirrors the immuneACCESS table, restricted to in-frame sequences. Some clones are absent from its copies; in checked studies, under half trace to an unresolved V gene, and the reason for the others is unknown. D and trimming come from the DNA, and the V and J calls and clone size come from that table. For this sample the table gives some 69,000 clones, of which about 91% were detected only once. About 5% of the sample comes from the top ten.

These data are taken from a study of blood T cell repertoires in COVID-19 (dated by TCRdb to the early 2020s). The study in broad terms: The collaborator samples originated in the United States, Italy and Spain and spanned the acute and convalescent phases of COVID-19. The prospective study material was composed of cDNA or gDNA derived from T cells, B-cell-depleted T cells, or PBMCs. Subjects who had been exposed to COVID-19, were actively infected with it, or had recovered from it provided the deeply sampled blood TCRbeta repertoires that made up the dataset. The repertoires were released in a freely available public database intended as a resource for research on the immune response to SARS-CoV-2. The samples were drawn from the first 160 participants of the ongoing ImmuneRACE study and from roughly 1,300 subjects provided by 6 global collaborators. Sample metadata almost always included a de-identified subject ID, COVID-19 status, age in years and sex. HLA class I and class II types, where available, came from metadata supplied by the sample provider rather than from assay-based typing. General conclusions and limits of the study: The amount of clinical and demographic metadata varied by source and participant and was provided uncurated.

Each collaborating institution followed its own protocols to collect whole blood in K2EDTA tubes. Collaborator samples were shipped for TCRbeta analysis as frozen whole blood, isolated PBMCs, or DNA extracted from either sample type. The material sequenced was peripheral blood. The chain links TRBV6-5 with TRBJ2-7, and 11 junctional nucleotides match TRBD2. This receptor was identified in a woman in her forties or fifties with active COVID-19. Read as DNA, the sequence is TGTGCCAGCAGTTACTCGGGGACTAGCGGCAACTACGAGCAGTACTTC. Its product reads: CASSYSGTSGNYEQYF.